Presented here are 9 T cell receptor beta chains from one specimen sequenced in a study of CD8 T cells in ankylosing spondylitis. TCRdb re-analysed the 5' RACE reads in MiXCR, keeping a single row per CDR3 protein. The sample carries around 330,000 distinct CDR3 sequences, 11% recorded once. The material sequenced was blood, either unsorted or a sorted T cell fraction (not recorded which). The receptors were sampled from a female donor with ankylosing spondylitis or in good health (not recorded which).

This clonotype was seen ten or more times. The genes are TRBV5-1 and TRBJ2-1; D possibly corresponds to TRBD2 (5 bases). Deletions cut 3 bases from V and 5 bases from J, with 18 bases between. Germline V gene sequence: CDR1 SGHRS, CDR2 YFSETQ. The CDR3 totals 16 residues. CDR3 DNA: TGCGCCAGCAGCTCGCCCCCCCCGATGGAGGACAATGAGCAGTTCTTC. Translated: CASSSPPPMEDNEQFF.

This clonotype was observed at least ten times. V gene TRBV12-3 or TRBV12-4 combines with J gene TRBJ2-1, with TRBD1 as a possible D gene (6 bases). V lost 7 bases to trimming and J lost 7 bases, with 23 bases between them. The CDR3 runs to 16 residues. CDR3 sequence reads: CASTSLQGLSVNEQFF. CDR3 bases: TGTGCCAGCACCTCCCTCCAGGGGCTTTCTGTAAATGAGCAGTTCTTC.

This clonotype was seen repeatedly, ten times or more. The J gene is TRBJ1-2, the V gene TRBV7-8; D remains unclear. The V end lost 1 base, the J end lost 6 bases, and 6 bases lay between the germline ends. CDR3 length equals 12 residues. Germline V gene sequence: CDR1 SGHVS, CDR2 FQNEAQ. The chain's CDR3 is CASSLVLDGYTF. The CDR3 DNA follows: TGTGCCAGCAGCTTAGTACTGGATGGCTACACCTTC.

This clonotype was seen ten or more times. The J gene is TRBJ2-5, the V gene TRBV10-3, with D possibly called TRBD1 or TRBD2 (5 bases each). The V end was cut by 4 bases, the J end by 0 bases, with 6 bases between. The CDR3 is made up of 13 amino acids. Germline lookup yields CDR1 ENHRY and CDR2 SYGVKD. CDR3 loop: CAISGGDQETQYF. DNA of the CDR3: TGTGCCATCAGTGGAGGGGACCAAGAGACCCAGTACTTC.

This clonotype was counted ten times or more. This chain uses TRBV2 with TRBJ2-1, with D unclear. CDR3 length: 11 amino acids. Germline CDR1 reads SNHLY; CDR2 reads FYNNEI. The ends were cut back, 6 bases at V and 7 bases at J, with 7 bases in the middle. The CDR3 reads CASRLVNEQFF. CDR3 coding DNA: TGTGCCAGCAGGCTTGTTAATGAGCAGTTCTTC.

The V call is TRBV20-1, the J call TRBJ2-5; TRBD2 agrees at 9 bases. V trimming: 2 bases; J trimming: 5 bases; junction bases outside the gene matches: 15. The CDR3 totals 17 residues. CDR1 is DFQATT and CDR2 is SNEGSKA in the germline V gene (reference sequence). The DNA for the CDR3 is TGCAGTGCTAGATCTGAGGAGCGGGAGGCGGTGGGGGAGACCCAGTACTTC. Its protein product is CSARSEEREAVGETQYF.

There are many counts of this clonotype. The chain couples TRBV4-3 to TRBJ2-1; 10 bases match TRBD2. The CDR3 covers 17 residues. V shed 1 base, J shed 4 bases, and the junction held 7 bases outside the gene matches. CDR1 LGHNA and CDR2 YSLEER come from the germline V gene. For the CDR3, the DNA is TGCGCCAGCAGCCAAGCTGAGCGGGAGGGCCCTTACAATGAGCAGTTCTTC. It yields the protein CASSQAEREGPYNEQFF.

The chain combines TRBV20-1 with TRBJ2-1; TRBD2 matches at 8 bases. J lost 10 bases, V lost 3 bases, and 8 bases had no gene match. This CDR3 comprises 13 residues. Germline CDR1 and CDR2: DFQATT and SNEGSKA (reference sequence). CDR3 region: CSASGGGFKEQFF. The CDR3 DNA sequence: TGCAGTGCTAGCGGGGGGGGGTTTAAGGAGCAGTTCTTC.

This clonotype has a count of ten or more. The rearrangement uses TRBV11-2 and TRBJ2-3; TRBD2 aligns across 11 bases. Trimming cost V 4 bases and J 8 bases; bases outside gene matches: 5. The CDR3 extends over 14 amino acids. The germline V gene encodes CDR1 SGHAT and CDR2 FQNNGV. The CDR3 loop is CASSSLAGESTQYF. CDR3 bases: TGTGCCAGCAGCTCACTAGCGGGAGAGTCTACGCAGTATTTT.